This T cell receptor (beta chain) is drawn from a study of blood T cell repertoires in COVID-19 (dated by TCRdb to 2018 to 2020). Study-level background: Samples from collaborators originated in the United States, Italy and Spain and spanned both the acute and convalescent phases of COVID-19. Samples were obtained from the ongoing ImmuneRACE study (first 160 participants) and from 1,254 subjects provided by 6 global collaborators. The repertoires were released in a freely available public database intended as a resource for research on the immune response to SARS-CoV-2. HLA class I and class II types, where available, came from metadata supplied by the sample provider rather than from assay-based typing. Sample metadata almost always included a de-identified subject ID, COVID-19 status, age in years and sex. The prospective study material was composed of cDNA or gDNA derived from T cells, B-cell-depleted T cells, or PBMCs. The dataset comprised deeply sampled blood TCRbeta repertoires from subjects exposed to, actively infected with, or recovered from COVID-19. Here is what the overall study found, with its caveats: The amount of clinical and demographic metadata varied by source and participant and was provided uncurated.

The collaborating institutions used their own protocols to collect whole blood in K2EDTA tubes. For TCRbeta analysis, collaborator samples were shipped as frozen whole blood, as isolated PBMCs, or as DNA extracted from either sample type. To note about this clone: It lacks a known antigen. Base qualities are not recorded, but no much larger clone differs from it by a single base.

TCRbeta CDR3 regions were amplified from genomic DNA by means of the immunoSEQ Assay, a bias-controlled multiplex PCR. Regarding the original processing steps: The number of nucleated cells in each sample was estimated from the amplification of reference gene primers within the assay. To quantify the absolute abundance of each unique TCRbeta CDR3 rearrangement, sequence reads were collapsed and filtered. For each sample, productive Simpson clonality was calculated by taking the square root of Simpson's diversity index across productive rearrangements. Drawn from immuneACCESS, this table holds only the in-frame rearrangements with V and J called that TCRdb kept. Clones are partly lost; checked studies trace under half to an unresolved V gene and leave the rest unexplained. Clonal size and the V and J genes are those of that table, whereas D and trimming came from the DNA. The sample table records some 340,000 clones; around 80% of these occur just once. Clones ranked in the top ten supply approximately 3% of the sample.

Counted from cysteine to phenylalanine, this CDR3 has 12 amino acids. The sequence is cut down to CDR3 DNA, 36 bases in frame from base 1. The germline V gene (reference sequence) supplies CDR1 GTSNPN and CDR2 SVGIG. The germline ends are 14 bases apart after V is trimmed by 4 bases and J by 8 bases. The receptor was isolated from a man aged 25 to 40 with active or convalescent COVID-19. The specimen sequenced was peripheral blood. The V gene is TRBV30 and the J gene is TRBJ1-2, with an unclear D gene assignment. The nucleotide sequence reads as follows: TGTGCCTGGATCAGGCCCTCGGGGGGCTACACCTTC. Translated, this is CAWIRPSGGYTF.